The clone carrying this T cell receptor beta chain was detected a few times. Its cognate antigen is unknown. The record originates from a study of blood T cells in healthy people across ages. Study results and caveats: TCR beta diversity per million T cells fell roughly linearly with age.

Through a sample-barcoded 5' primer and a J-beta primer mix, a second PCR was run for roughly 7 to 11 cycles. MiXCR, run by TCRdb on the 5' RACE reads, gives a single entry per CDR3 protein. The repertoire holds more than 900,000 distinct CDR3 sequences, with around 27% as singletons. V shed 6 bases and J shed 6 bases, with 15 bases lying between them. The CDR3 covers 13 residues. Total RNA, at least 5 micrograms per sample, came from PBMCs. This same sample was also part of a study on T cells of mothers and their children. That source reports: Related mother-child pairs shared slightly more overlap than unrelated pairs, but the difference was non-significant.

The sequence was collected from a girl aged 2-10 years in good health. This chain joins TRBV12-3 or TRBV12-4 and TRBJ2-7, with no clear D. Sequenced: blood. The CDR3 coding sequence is TGTGCCAGCAGCCCCTCCCCATGGCGCGAGCAGTACTTC. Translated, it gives CASSPSPWREQYF.